This is a list of T cell receptor beta chains from one sample in a study of blood T cell repertoires in COVID-19. Sequencing used immunoSEQ multiplex PCR; TCRdb keeps in-frame clones, though not all of them. The sample includes approximately 280,000 clones, 85% seen only once; the top ten take 2% to 3%. The sample consisted of PBMCs or T cells enriched from blood (not recorded which). These receptors were obtained from a woman between 45 and 60 years old who had recovered from COVID-19. CDR3s include the opening cysteine and the closing phenylalanine or tryptophan. A D gene is named only where the DNA matches it firmly. Only some rows state a clone size, as once, few, many or a class for expanded clones.

d_call	v_call	j_call	clone_size	cdr3_aa	cdr3_nt
-	TRBV15	TRBJ2-7	-	CATSGGVTYEQYF	TGTGCCACCAGCGGCGGGGTGACCTACGAGCAGTACTTC
-	TRBV6-2/TRBV6-3	TRBJ1-1	-	CASSSPTQRAEAFF	TGTGCCAGCAGTTCGCCCACACAGCGGGCTGAAGCTTTCTTT
-	TRBV7-8	TRBJ1-5	-	CASSLSGVNQPQHF	TGTGCCAGCAGCTTATCAGGGGTCAATCAGCCCCAGCATTTT
TRBD1	TRBV27	TRBJ1-2	once	CASSSPGQGFYGYTF	TGTGCCAGCAGTTCTCCGGGACAGGGCTTCTATGGCTACACCTTC
-	TRBV6-2/TRBV6-3	TRBJ1-4	-	CASSPDGVVGTNEKLFF	TGTGCCAGCAGTCCAGACGGGGTAGTCGGAACTAATGAAAAACTGTTTTTT
TRBD2	TRBV6-5	TRBJ2-3	-	CASCLVAGERDTQYF	TGTGCCAGCTGCCTCGTCGCGGGAGAAAGGGATACGCAGTATTTT
TRBD2	TRBV28	TRBJ2-7	-	CASSLIGGSGGSYEQYF	TGTGCCAGCAGTTTAATCGGGGGTAGCGGGGGGTCCTACGAGCAGTACTTC
TRBD2	TRBV3-1/TRBV3-2	TRBJ2-5	-	CASSQDLPTSGSGTQYF	TGTGCCAGCAGCCAAGACCTCCCGACTAGCGGGAGCGGGACCCAGTACTTC
TRBD1	TRBV28	TRBJ1-5	-	CASRKTGQLYSNQPQHF	TGTGCCAGCAGGAAGACGGGACAGCTTTATAGCAATCAGCCCCAGCATTTT
-	TRBV9	TRBJ2-3	-	CASSVTGETPGGTQYF	TGTGCCAGCAGCGTAACTGGAGAAACCCCCGGCGGTACGCAGTATTTT
-	TRBV2	TRBJ1-2	few	CASSEAKTGHRSGYTF	TGTGCCAGCAGTGAAGCGAAGACAGGCCATCGGAGTGGCTACACCTTC
-	TRBV11-3	TRBJ2-3	-	CASSFAAGGSTDTQYF	TGTGCCAGCAGCTTTGCGGCTGGCGGAAGCACAGATACGCAGTATTTT
TRBD1	TRBV23-1	TRBJ1-6	-	CASKSAWTGPSPLHF	TGCGCCAGCAAGTCCGCCTGGACAGGGCCTTCACCCCTCCACTTT
TRBD1	TRBV5-1	TRBJ2-1	-	CASSPTGYSYNEQFF	TGCGCCAGCAGCCCGACAGGGTACTCCTACAATGAGCAGTTCTTC
TRBD2	TRBV10-3	TRBJ2-1	few	CAIGTSGRVSNEQFF	TGTGCCATCGGGACTAGCGGGAGAGTTAGTAATGAGCAGTTCTTC
-	TRBV7-2	TRBJ1-2	-	CASSPGVGRYGYTF	TGTGCCAGCAGCCCAGGGGTAGGGCGGTATGGCTACACCTTC
-	TRBV2	TRBJ1-2	-	CASSERQNYGYTF	TGTGCCAGCAGTGAAAGACAGAACTATGGCTACACCTTC
-	TRBV6-5	TRBJ1-1	-	CASRRVGGTEAFF	TGTGCCAGCAGGCGGGTGGGGGGCACTGAAGCTTTCTTT
-	TRBV19	TRBJ1-5	-	CASSITADNQPQHF	TGTGCCAGTAGTATAACAGCGGATAATCAGCCCCAGCATTTT
TRBD1	TRBV29-1	TRBJ2-7	-	CSVEGSGQGVSGQYF	TGCAGCGTTGAAGGTTCGGGACAGGGGGTCTCGGGGCAGTACTTC
TRBD2	TRBV5-1	TRBJ2-5	-	CASSLGSGGPQETQYF	TGCGCCAGCAGCTTGGGTAGCGGGGGGCCTCAAGAGACCCAGTACTTC
-	TRBV7-9	TRBJ2-5	-	CASSPLAGVGETQYF	TGTGCCAGCAGCCCACTCGCCGGGGTAGGAGAGACCCAGTACTTC
TRBD2	TRBV5-6	TRBJ2-3	-	CASSQPPGLADTDTQYF	TGTGCCAGCAGCCAGCCCCCGGGACTAGCGGACACAGATACGCAGTATTTT